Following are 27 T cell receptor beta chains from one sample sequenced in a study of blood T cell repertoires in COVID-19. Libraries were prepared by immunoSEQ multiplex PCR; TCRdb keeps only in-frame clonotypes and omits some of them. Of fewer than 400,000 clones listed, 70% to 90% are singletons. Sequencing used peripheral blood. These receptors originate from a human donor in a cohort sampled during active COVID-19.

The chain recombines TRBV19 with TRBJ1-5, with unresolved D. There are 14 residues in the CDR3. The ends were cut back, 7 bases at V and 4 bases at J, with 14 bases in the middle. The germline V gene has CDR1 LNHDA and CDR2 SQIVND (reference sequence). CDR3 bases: TGTGCCAGTAAACCCCAACTTCGGAATCAGCCCCAGCATTTT. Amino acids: CASKPQLRNQPQHF.

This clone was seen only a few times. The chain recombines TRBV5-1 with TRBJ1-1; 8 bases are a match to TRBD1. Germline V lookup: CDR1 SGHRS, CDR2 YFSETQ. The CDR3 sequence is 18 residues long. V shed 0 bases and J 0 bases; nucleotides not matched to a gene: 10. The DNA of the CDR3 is TGCGCCAGCAGCTTGGATAGAAGACAGGGGATAGTGAACACTGAAGCTTTCTTT. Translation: CASSLDRRQGIVNTEAFF.

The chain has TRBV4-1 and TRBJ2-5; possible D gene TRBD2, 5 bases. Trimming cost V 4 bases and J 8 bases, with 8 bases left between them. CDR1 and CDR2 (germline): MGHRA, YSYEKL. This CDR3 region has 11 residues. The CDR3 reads CASSPGITQYF. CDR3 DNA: TGCGCCAGCAGCCCGGGGATCACCCAGTACTTC.

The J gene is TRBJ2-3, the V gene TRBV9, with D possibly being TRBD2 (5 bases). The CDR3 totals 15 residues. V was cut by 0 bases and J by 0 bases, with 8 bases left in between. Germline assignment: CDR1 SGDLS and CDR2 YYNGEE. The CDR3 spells CASSVVGISTDTQYF. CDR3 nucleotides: TGTGCCAGCAGCGTAGTCGGGATTAGCACAGATACGCAGTATTTT.

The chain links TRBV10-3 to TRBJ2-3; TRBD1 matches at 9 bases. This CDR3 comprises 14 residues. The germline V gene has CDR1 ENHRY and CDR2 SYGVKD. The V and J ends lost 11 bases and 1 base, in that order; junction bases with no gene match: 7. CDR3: CASRQGGGTDTQYF. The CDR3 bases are TGTGCCTCTCGACAGGGGGGTGGCACAGATACGCAGTATTTT.

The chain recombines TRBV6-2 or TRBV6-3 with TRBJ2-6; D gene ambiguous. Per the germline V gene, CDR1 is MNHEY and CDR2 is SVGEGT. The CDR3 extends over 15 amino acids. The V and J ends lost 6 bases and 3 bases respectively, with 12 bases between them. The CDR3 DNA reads TGTGCCAGCAGCCCAGCCGTACGTGGGGCCAACGTCCTGACTTTC. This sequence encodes CASSPAVRGANVLTF.

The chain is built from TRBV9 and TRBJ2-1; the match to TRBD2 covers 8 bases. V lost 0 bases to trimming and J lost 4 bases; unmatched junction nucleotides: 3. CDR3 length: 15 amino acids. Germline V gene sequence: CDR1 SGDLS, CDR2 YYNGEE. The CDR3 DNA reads TGTGCCAGCAGCGTAGGAGGGACTAGATACAATGAGCAGTTCTTC. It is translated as CASSVGGTRYNEQFF.

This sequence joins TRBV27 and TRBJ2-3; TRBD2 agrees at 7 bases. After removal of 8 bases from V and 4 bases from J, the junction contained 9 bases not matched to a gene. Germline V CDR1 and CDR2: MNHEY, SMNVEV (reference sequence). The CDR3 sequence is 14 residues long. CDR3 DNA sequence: TGTGCCAGCCGGGACTACATCGGCGCAGATACGCAGTATTTT. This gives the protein CASRDYIGADTQYF.

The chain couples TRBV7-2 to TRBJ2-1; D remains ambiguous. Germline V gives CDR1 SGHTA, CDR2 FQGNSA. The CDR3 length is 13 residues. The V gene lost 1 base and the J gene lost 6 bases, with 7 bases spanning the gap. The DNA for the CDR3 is TGTGCCAGCAGCTTAGGGCTGATCAATGAGCAGTTCTTC. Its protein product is CASSLGLINEQFF.

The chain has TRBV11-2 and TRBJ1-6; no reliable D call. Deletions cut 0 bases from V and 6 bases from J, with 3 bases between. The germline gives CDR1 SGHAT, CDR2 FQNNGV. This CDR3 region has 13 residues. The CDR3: CASSLDLNSPLHF. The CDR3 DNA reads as TGTGCCAGCAGCTTAGACCTTAATTCACCCCTCCACTTT.

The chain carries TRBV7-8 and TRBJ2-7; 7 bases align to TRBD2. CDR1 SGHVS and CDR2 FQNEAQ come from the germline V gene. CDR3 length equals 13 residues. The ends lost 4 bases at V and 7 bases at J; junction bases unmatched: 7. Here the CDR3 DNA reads TGTGCCAGCAGCTCCCGACTAGCTGGGGAGCAGTACTTC. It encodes CASSSRLAGEQYF.

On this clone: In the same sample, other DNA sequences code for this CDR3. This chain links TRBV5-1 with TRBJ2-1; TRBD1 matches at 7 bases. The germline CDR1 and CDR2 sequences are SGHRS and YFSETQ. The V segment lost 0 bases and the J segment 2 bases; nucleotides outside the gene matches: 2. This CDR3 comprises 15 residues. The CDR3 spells CASSLGQGAYNEQFF. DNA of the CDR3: TGCGCCAGCAGCTTGGGGCAGGGGGCCTACAATGAGCAGTTCTTC.

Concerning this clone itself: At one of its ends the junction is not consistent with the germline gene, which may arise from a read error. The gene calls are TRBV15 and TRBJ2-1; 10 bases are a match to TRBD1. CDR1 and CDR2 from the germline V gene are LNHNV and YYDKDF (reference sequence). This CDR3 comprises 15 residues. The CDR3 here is CATSRDGTGDAKQFF. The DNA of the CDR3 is TGTGCCACCAGCCGAGACGGGACAGGGGACGCAAAGCAGTTCTTC.

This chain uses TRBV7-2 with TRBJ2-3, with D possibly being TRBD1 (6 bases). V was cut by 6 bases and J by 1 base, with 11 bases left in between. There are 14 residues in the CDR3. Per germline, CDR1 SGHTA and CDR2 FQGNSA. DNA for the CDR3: TGTGCCAGCAGTTACAGGGTTGGCACAGATACGCAGTATTTT. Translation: CASSYRVGTDTQYF. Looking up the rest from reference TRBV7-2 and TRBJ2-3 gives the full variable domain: GAGVSQSPSNKVTEKGKDVELRCDPISGHTALYWYRQSLGQGLEFLIYFQGNSAPDKSGLPSDRFSAERTGGSVSTLTIQRTQQEDSAVYLCASSYRVGTDTQYFGPGTRLTVL.

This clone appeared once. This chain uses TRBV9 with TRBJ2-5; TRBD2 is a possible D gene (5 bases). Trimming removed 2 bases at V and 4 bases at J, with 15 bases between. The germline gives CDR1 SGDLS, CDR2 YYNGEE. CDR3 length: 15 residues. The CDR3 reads CASSVEGDGRETQYF. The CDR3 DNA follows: TGTGCCAGCAGCGTTGAGGGAGACGGTCGAGAGACCCAGTACTTC.

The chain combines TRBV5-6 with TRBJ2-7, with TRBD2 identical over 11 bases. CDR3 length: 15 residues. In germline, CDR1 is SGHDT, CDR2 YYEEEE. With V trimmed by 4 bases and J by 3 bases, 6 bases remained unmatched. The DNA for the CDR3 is TGTGCCAGCAGCACCCGACTAGCGGGGTACTACGAGCAGTACTTC. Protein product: CASSTRLAGYYEQYF.

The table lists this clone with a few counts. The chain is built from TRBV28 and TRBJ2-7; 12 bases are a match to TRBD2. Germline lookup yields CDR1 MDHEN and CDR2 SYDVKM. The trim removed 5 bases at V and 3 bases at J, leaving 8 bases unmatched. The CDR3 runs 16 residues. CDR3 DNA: TGTGCCAGCAGTCCCTCGGGACTAGCGGGTCTCTACGAGCAGTACTTC. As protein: CASSPSGLAGLYEQYF.

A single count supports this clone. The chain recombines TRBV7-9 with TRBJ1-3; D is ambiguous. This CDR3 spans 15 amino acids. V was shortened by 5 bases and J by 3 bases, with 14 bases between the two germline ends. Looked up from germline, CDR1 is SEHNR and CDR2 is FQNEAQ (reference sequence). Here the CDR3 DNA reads TGTGCCAGCAGCCTCTCCCCGGTCATTGGAAACACCATATATTTT. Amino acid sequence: CASSLSPVIGNTIYF.

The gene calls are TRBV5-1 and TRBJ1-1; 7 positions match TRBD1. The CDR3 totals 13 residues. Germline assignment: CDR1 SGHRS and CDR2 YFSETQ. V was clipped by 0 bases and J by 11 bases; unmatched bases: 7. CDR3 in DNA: TGCGCCAGCAGCTTGGCCGGGGACAGTATGGCTTTCTTT. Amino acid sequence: CASSLAGDSMAFF.

The CDR3 protein is CASSLGFIGISINEQFF. The CDR3 DNA is TGTGCCAGCAGCTTAGGGTTCATCGGGATCAGTATCAATGAGCAGTTCTTC. The chain employs TRBV11-2 and TRBJ2-1; D possibly corresponds to TRBD2 (5 bases). Looked up from germline, CDR1 is SGHAT and CDR2 is FQNNGV. V was cut by 1 base and J by 6 bases, with 19 bases left in between. The CDR3 consists of 17 residues.

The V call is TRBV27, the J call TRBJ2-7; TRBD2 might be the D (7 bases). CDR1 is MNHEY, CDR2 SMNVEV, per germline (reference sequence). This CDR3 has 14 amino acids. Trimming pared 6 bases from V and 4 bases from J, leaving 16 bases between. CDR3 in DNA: TGTGCCAGCAGGGGGGGCGGGAGTTATTACGAGCAGTACTTC. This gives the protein CASRGGGSYYEQYF.

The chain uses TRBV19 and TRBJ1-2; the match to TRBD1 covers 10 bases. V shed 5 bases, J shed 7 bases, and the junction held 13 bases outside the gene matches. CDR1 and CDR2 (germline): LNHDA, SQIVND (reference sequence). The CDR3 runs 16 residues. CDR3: CASSLDRGSLAAGYTF. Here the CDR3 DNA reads TGTGCCAGTAGTTTGGACAGGGGGTCCCTAGCTGCTGGCTACACCTTC.

For the CDR3, the DNA is TGTGCCAGCTCACCGGGGACAGTCGATGCTTTCTTT. Translated, it gives CASSPGTVDAFF. The J gene is TRBJ1-1, the V gene TRBV18; 7 nucleotides match TRBD1. CDR1 and CDR2 (germline): KGHSH, LQKENI. CDR3 length equals 12 residues. V trimming: 3 bases; J trimming: 11 bases; junction bases outside the gene matches: 6. The full variable domain, rest sourced from reference TRBV18 and TRBJ1-1, is NAGVMQNPRHLVRRRGQEARLRCSPMKGHSHVYWYRQLPEEGLKFMVYLQKENIIDESGMPKERFSAEFPKEGPSILRIQQVVRGDSAAYFCASSPGTVDAFFGQGTRLTVV.

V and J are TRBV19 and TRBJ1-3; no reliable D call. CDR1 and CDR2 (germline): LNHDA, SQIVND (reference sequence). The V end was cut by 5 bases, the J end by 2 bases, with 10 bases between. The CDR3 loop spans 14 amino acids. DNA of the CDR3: TGTGCCAGTAGTGTCGGTGAAACTGGAAACACCATATATTTT. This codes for CASSVGETGNTIYF.

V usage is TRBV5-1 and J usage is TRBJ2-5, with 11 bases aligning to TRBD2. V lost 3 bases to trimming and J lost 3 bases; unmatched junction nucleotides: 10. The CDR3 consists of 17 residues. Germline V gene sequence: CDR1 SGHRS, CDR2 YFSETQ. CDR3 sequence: CASSSRPGLAVKETQYF. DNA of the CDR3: TGCGCCAGCAGCTCCCGACCGGGACTAGCGGTAAAAGAGACCCAGTACTTC.

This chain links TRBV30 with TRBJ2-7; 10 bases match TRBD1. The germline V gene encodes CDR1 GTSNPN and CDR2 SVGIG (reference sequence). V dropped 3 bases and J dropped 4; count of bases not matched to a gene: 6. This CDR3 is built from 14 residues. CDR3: CAWSWGTGAYEQYF. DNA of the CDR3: TGTGCCTGGAGCTGGGGGACAGGGGCATACGAGCAGTACTTC.

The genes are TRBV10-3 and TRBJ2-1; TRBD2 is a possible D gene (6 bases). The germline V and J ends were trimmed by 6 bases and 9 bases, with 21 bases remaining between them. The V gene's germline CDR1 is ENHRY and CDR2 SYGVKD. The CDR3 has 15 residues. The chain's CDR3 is CAIRGPSAVGREQFF. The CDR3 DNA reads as TGTGCCATCAGGGGCCCTAGCGCGGTCGGGCGTGAGCAGTTCTTC.